This TCR beta chain stems from a study of blood T cell repertoires in COVID-19 (dated by TCRdb to 2018 to 2020). Turning to the overall study: Samples from collaborators originated in the United States, Italy and Spain and spanned both the acute and convalescent phases of COVID-19. The material from the prospective study consisted of cDNA or gDNA derived from T cells, B-cell-depleted T cells, or PBMCs. The dataset comprised deeply sampled blood TCRbeta repertoires from subjects exposed to, actively infected with, or recovered from COVID-19. The repertoires were released in a freely available public database meant as a resource for research on the immune response to SARS-CoV-2. The samples were drawn from two sources: the first 160 participants of the ongoing ImmuneRACE study, and 1,254 subjects contributed by 6 global collaborators. Sample metadata almost always included a de-identified subject ID, COVID-19 status, age in years and sex. Where available, HLA class I and class II types were obtained from metadata supplied by the sample provider rather than from assay-based typing. Study-wide conclusions, independent of this receptor: How much clinical and demographic metadata was included differed by source and by participant, and the metadata was provided uncurated.

Whole blood was collected in K2EDTA tubes by collaborating institutions according to the institutions' own protocols. For TCRbeta analysis, collaborators shipped samples in one of three forms: frozen whole blood, isolated PBMCs, or DNA extracted from either of those sample types. Comments on this clone: Its antigen has not been determined. One base away there is no much larger clone; base qualities are not given.

Trimming leaves V shorter by 5 bases and J shorter by 7 bases, with the junction holding 9 bases beyond the gene matches. Looking up the germline V gene yields CDR1 SGHTA and CDR2 FQGNSA. The CDR3 sequence holds 15 residues, the cysteine and phenylalanine included. The read is trimmed to its CDR3 DNA, 45 bases read in frame from base 1. TCRbeta CDR3 regions were amplified from genomic DNA by means of the immunoSEQ Assay, a bias-controlled multiplex PCR. The published analysis was carried out like this. Within the assay, amplification of reference gene primers was used to estimate how many nucleated cells each sample contained. To quantify the absolute abundance of each unique TCRbeta CDR3 rearrangement, sequence reads were collapsed and filtered. For each sample, productive Simpson clonality was calculated as the square root of Simpson's diversity index over productive rearrangements. TCRdb obtained this table from immuneACCESS and retained in-frame rearrangements with V and J assigned. These tables miss some clones; where compared with another copy, unresolved V genes account for less than half of the shortfall, and the remainder is unexplained. V, J and clone size were drawn from that table, and D and trimming were deduced from the DNA. The sample records 300,000 to 400,000 clones, around 86% of which are singletons. The leading ten clones occupy 1% of the sample.

Sequenced input: peripheral blood. The TCR comes from a man aged 50 to 59 with active or convalescent COVID-19. The V and J segments used are TRBV7-2 and TRBJ2-1; the central 9 bases match TRBD2. The encoded CDR3 is CASSPAGSGRNEQFF. The sequence in DNA is TGTGCCAGCAGCCCCGCGGGCAGCGGGAGGAATGAGCAGTTCTTC.